This T cell receptor beta chain emerged from a study of blood T cells in healthy people across ages. Whole-study findings and limits: Observed TCR beta diversity per million T cells went down as age went up. This fall followed a roughly linear course with age. It was not possible, with unsorted PBMCs, to conclusively compare naive and antigen-experienced cells.

Roughly 10 milliliters was the volume of peripheral blood drawn from each donor. Each sample yielded at least 5.5 micrograms of PBMC total RNA. Remarks on this clonotype: Antigen: not known.

From germline, CDR1 is MNHNS and CDR2 SASEGT. CDR3 length: 17 residues. V dropped 6 bases and J dropped 2 bases, with 22 bases sitting between them. Through a sample-barcoded 5' primer and a J-beta primer mix, a second PCR was run for roughly 6 to 12 cycles. TCRdb re-derived calls from the 5' RACE reads in MiXCR, one entry per CDR3 protein. Here the sample spans about 1,400,000 distinct CDR3 sequences, approximately 60% being singletons. This receptor was taken from a young man in good health. The rearrangement links TRBV6-1 to TRBJ2-5; D is possibly TRBD1 or TRBD2 (5 bases each). The source material was blood. CDR3 in DNA: TGTGCCAGCAGACCTTCTGATCTGGGGGAAACACAAGAGACCCAGTACTTC. This codes for CASRPSDLGETQETQYF.